Sequencing of this TCR beta chain was carried out in a study of a mutant IDH1 vaccine in newly diagnosed glioma. The wider study: Mean patient age was about 44 years; approximately 60% were male and about 40% female.

The assay was immunoSEQ multiplex PCR, and TCRdb's table has in-frame clones only and misses some. The table lists more than 40,000 clones, more than 75% of them singletons. Sample time point: week 35, safety follow-up. Each vaccine dose was 300 ug of mutant IDH1 20-mer peptide, with topical imiquimod. This CDR3 spans 14 amino acids. V dropped 2 bases and J dropped 10 bases, with 19 bases sitting between them. CDR1 is SGHRS and CDR2 is YFSETQ in the germline V gene. The sample holds one count of this clone. Its cognate antigen is unknown. The TCR originated in a woman in her thirties or forties with glioma. V gene TRBV5-1 combines with J gene TRBJ2-7; D gene ambiguous. Sample: PBMCs, taken from a glioma patient whose treatment included an IDH1 peptide vaccine. For the CDR3, the DNA is TGCGCCAGCAGCTTTGACCCGGGTGGGATCAGTCAGTACTTC. Its protein product is CASSFDPGGISQYF.